This paragraph covers one T cell receptor (beta chain) sequence. This entry belongs to a study of shared clonotypes between healthy human individuals. All donors were Caucasian adults living in Nashville, Tennessee. Sequenced by immunoSEQ multiplex PCR; TCRdb stores in-frame clones only, minus some. The table has around 990,000 clones, approximately 77% seen once. The sequence came from a man aged 18 to 35 in good health. Some clones in this sample may be carry-over from other donors' samples. The sequenced sample was memory CD4+ T cells from PBMCs. Subset given: CD45RA-negative fraction.

Here the CDR3 DNA reads TGCGCCAGCAGCCAAGACGGGGGGGGTCATCAGCCCCAGCATTTT. It yields the protein CASSQDGGGHQPQHF. The gene calls are TRBV4-3 and TRBJ1-5; maybe TRBD1 (5 bases). The CDR3 covers 15 residues. The V end lost 0 bases, the J end lost 5 bases, and 11 bases lay between the germline ends. CDR1 and CDR2 (germline): LGHNA, YSLEER.